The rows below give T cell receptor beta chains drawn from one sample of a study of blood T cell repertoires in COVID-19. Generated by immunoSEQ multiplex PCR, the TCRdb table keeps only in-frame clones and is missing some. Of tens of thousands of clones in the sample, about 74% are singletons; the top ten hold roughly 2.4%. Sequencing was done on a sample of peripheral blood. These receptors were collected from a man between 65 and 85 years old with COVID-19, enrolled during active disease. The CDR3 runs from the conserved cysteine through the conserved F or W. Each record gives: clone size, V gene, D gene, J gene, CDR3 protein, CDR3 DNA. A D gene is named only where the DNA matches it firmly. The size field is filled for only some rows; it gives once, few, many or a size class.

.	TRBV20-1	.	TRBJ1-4	CSAKPEGKLFF	TGCAGTGCTAAACCGGAGGGAAAACTGTTTTTT
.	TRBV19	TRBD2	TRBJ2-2	CASTSGASGGPTGELFF	TGTGCCAGTACCTCGGGGGCTAGCGGGGGTCCTACCGGGGAGCTGTTTTTT
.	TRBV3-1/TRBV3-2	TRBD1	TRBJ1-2	CASSPDRQGIGGYTF	TGTGCCAGCAGCCCCGATCGACAGGGGATAGGTGGCTACACCTTC
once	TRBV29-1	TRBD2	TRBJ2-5	CSGGTSGEGETQYF	TGCAGCGGAGGGACTAGCGGGGAAGGGGAGACCCAGTACTTC
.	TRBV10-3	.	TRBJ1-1	CAISEIGGGNTEAFF	TGTGCCATCAGTGAAATCGGGGGTGGGAACACTGAAGCTTTCTTT
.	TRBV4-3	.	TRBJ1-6	CASSQPNPYSPLHF	TGCGCCAGCAGCCAACCTAACCCCTATTCACCCCTCCACTTT
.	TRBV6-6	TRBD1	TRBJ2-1	CASSYSRGPGFF	TGTGCCAGCAGTTACTCCAGGGGGCCCGGGTTCTTC
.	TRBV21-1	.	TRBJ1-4	CASTIKGRAGEEKLFF	TGTGCCAGCACTATCAAAGGCAGGGCCGGAGAAGAAAAACTGTTTTTT
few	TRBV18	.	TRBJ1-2	CASSPTVGGGSYGYTF	TGTGCCAGCTCACCGACAGTTGGGGGCGGTTCGTATGGCTACACCTTC
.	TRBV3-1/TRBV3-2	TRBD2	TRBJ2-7	CASSQASGSGYEQYF	TGTGCCAGCAGCCAAGCTAGCGGGAGCGGGTACGAGCAGTACTTC
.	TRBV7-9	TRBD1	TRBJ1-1	CASSLEVRGLAFF	TGTGCCAGCAGCTTAGAGGTCAGGGGGCTTGCTTTCTTT
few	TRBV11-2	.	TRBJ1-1	CASSSGRGGLTEAFF	TGTGCCAGCAGCTCTGGACGTGGGGGCCTCACTGAAGCTTTCTTT
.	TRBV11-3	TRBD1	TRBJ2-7	CASSLRQGDSYEQYF	TGTGCCAGCAGCCTAAGACAGGGGGACTCCTACGAGCAGTACTTC
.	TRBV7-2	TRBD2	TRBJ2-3	CASSSRRTRSSTDTQYF	TGTGCCAGCAGCTCACGAAGGACTAGATCTAGCACAGATACGCAGTATTTT
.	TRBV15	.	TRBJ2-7	CATSRAFQGTYEQYF	TGTGCCACCAGCAGAGCTTTCCAGGGAACATACGAGCAGTACTTC
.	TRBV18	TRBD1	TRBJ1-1	CASSLDRVTEAFF	TGTGCCAGCTCGCTGGACAGGGTCACTGAAGCTTTCTTT
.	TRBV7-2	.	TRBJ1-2	CASSLQGSYGYTF	TGTGCCAGCAGCCTACAGGGAAGCTATGGCTACACCTTC
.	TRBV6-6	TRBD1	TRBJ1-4	CASRTTGGIEKLFF	TGTGCCAGCAGGACGACAGGGGGCATTGAAAAACTGTTTTTT
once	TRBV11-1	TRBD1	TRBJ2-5	CASSSLDRAQETQYF	TGTGCCAGCAGCTCCCTGGACAGGGCCCAAGAGACCCAGTACTTC
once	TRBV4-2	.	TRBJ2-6	CASSQGRSSGANVLTF	TGTGCCAGCAGCCAAGGGAGGTCCTCTGGGGCCAACGTCCTGACTTTC
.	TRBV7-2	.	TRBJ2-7	CASSLAGPYEQYF	TGTGCCAGCAGCTTAGCGGGCCCTTACGAGCAGTACTTC
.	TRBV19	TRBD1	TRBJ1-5	CASSIGGQRNQPQHF	TGTGCCAGTAGTATAGGGGGACAGAGGAATCAGCCCCAGCATTTT
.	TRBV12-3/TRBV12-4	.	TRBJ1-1	CASSSLAATEAFF	TGTGCCAGCAGTTCCCTTGCGGCCACTGAAGCTTTCTTT
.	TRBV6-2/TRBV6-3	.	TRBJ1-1	CASSLSGTPKAFF	TGTGCCAGCAGTTTATCAGGAACTCCAAAAGCTTTCTTT
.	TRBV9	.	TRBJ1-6	CASSNRESSYNSPLHF	TGTGCCAGCAGCAACAGGGAGAGCTCCTATAATTCACCCCTCCACTTT
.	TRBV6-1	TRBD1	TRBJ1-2	CASSEGTGVVYGYTF	TGTGCCAGCAGTGAAGGGACAGGGGTCGTCTATGGCTACACCTTC
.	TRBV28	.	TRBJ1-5	CASTDTSNQPQHF	TGTGCCAGCACCGACACTTCTAATCAGCCCCAGCATTTT
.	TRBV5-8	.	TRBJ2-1	CASSPWTAINNEQFF	TGTGCCAGCAGCCCCTGGACAGCGATAAACAATGAGCAGTTCTTC